This entry lists 28 T cell receptor delta chains sequenced from one sample in a study of Vδ1+ human thymocytes. Notes on the study in general: Thymic TRG and TRD repertoires appeared highly polyclonal.

Extracted RNA was reverse transcribed into cDNA. CDR3 amplicons came from multiplex PCR with pooled V-gene forward and constant-region reverse primers. TCRdb re-called the multiplex PCR reads through CATT. This sample carries 45,000 to 60,000 delta-chain clones, about 15% of them seen once, and the ten largest clones take approximately 0.54%. For these receptors, no antigen is known. Sequenced material: Vdelta1+ gamma-delta thymocytes from the thymus. The sample's subset: FACS-sorted CD3+ TCRalphabeta- TCRVdelta1+ TCRVdelta2- thymocytes. Every receptor here comes from a boy in the first two years of life who had congenital heart surgery.

This clone was detected only a few times. The chain links TRDV1 to TRDJ1, with 10 bases fitting TRDD3. The trim removed 9 bases at V and 1 base at J, leaving 5 bases unmatched. This CDR3 spans 14 amino acids. Germline CDR1 is TSWWSYY and CDR2 is QGS. DNA of the CDR3: TGTGCTCTGGTCTGGGGGATATTCACCGATAAACTCATCTTT. This translates into CALVWGIFTDKLIF.

Only a few counts were recorded for this clone. The gene calls are TRDV1 and TRDJ1; TRDD3 agrees at 7 bases. This CDR3 has 15 residues. J was trimmed by 5 bases and V by 2 bases; bases with no gene match: 8. The germline CDR1 and CDR2 sequences are TSWWSYY and QGS. The CDR3 sequence is CALGEIPLLGDKLIF. The CDR3 DNA is TGTGCTCTTGGGGAAATCCCCCTACTGGGGGATAAACTCATCTTT.

The V gene is TRDV1, the J gene TRDJ1, with 7 bases matching TRDD2. Per the germline V gene, CDR1 is TSWWSYY and CDR2 is QGS. The V and J ends lost 0 bases and 0 bases, in that order; junction bases with no gene match: 19. CDR3 size: 21 residues. The CDR3 is CALGELLGGFLREDYTDKLIF. The CDR3 coding sequence is TGTGCTCTTGGGGAACTTCTCGGCGGTTTCCTACGTGAGGATTACACCGATAAACTCATCTTT.

This chain links TRDV1 with TRDJ1; 8 nucleotides line up with TRDD2. Germline V gene sequence: CDR1 TSWWSYY, CDR2 QGS. Trimming removed 4 bases from V and 0 bases from J; junction bases left unmatched: 22. This CDR3 contains 21 residues. CDR3 sequence: CALGVLLPTGDIPRYTDKLIF. In nucleotides, the CDR3 is TGTGCTCTTGGGGTCCTACTTCCTACTGGAGATATCCCGCGGTACACCGATAAACTCATCTTT.

The chain recombines TRDV1 with TRDJ1; 9 bases map to TRDD3. Trimming removed 5 bases from V and 1 base from J; junction bases left unmatched: 29. There are 23 residues in the CDR3. CDR1 TSWWSYY and CDR2 QGS come from the germline V gene. CDR3 residues: CALGTAPLLRGILRKYGTDKLIF. The CDR3 coding sequence is TGTGCTCTTGGGACCGCCCCCCTACTACGGGGGATACTGAGGAAGTATGGCACCGATAAACTCATCTTT.

The chain joins TRDV1 to TRDJ1; D might be TRDD3 (6 bases). From germline, CDR1 is TSWWSYY and CDR2 QGS. The germline V and J ends were trimmed by 5 bases and 0 bases, with 13 bases remaining between them. This CDR3 has 15 amino acids. For the CDR3, the DNA is TGTGCTCTTGGGTTGCCACTGGGCAACACCGATAAACTCATCTTT. Translating gives CALGLPLGNTDKLIF.

This clone was observed a handful of times. The chain uses TRDV1 and TRDJ1, with 9 bases identical to TRDD3. CDR3 length: 19 amino acids. V lost 6 bases to trimming and J lost 0 bases; unmatched junction nucleotides: 17. The germline CDR1 and CDR2 sequences are TSWWSYY and QGS. CDR3 coding DNA: TGTGCTCTTGGCCTTCCTCTAGTACTGGGGGAATTGTACACCGATAAACTCATCTTT. Protein sequence: CALGLPLVLGELYTDKLIF.

Details on this clone: The limits of the CDR3 on the DNA are not certain, so only TCRdb's listed CDR3 is given. The chain combines TRAV29/DV5 with TRDJ1; whether TRDD3, the table's D call, matches the DNA was not checked. The CDR3 comprises 22 residues, both ends counted. Germline-derived CDR1 and CDR2 are NSMFDY and ISSIKDK. CDR3 residues: CSVLLCSKNPGYLPPVTDKLIF.

This clone was detected a few times. The chain is built from TRDV1 and TRDJ1, with 7 bases fitting TRDD3. The V and J ends lost 6 bases and 0 bases, in that order; junction bases with no gene match: 13. CDR3 length: 17 amino acids. Germline-derived CDR1 and CDR2 are TSWWSYY and QGS. The CDR3 bases are TGTGCTCTTGGAGGGATACTCCCCCTCAGGTACACCGATAAACTCATCTTT. Translation gives CALGGILPLRYTDKLIF.

This clone occurred a few times. This rearrangement joins TRDV1 to TRDJ1, with a weak D call TRDD3 (6 bases). Germline CDR1 is TSWWSYY and CDR2 is QGS. Trimming cost V 3 bases and J 0 bases, with 23 bases left between them. The CDR3 is 19 residues long. CDR3 nucleotides: TGTGCTCTTGGGGATGCCTCCCTTGGGGGGGTCCCGTACACCGATAAACTCATCTTT. It specifies CALGDASLGGVPYTDKLIF.

V gene TRDV1 combines with J gene TRDJ1; the match to TRDD3 covers 7 bases. V was clipped by 1 base and J by 2 bases; unmatched bases: 19. The CDR3 length is 20 residues. Germline V gene lookup returns CDR1 TSWWSYY and CDR2 QGS. The CDR3 reads CALGERGLLGIIGPTDKLIF. CDR3 coding DNA: TGTGCTCTTGGGGAACGGGGATTATTGGGGATAATTGGGCCGACCGATAAACTCATCTTT.

The genes are TRDV1 and TRDJ1; 11 nucleotides align to TRDD3. The CDR3 loop spans 17 amino acids. CDR1 TSWWSYY and CDR2 QGS come from the germline V gene. V lost 3 bases to trimming and J lost 4 bases; unmatched junction nucleotides: 10. CDR3 region: CALGDAGGYPRSDKLIF. The CDR3 DNA reads TGTGCTCTTGGGGACGCTGGGGGATACCCTAGGAGCGATAAACTCATCTTT.

This clone showed up just a few times. The chain links TRDV2 to TRDJ2; 10 nucleotides agree with TRDD3. The V segment lost 2 bases and the J segment 3 bases; nucleotides outside the gene matches: 5. Per the germline V gene, CDR1 is GEAIGNYY and CDR2 is EKD. The CDR3 has 16 residues. The chain's CDR3 is CACDNAWGIVTAQLFF. The CDR3 nucleotides read TGTGCCTGTGACAACGCCTGGGGGATAGTGACAGCACAACTCTTCTTT.

The genes are TRDV1 and TRDJ1, with D hard to call. This CDR3 has 18 amino acids. V was pared by 1 base and J by 2 bases, with 20 bases between. CDR1 is TSWWSYY and CDR2 is QGS in the germline V gene. CDR3 coding DNA: TGTGCTCTTGGGGAACCGTCCGGAAGGTTGGTACGGACCGATAAACTCATCTTT. Translated, it gives CALGEPSGRLVRTDKLIF.

The chain couples TRDV1 to TRDJ1, with 11 bases lining up with TRDD3. CDR1 TSWWSYY and CDR2 QGS come from the germline V gene. Germline trimming cut 5 bases from V and 1 base from J; bases unmatched to any gene: 27. This CDR3 has 23 amino acids. The CDR3 loop reads CALGKGTEVWAIYWGIGTDKLIF. The CDR3 coding sequence is TGTGCTCTTGGGAAGGGAACTGAAGTGTGGGCAATCTACTGGGGGATAGGCACCGATAAACTCATCTTT.

On this clone: Other DNA sequences in the sample encode the same CDR3. V is TRDV1 and J is TRDJ1, with D unresolved. CDR1 and CDR2 from the germline V gene are TSWWSYY and QGS. The CDR3 has 15 amino acids. V was trimmed by 2 bases and J by 0 bases, leaving 10 bases between them. The DNA for the CDR3 is TGTGCTCTTGGGGAAACTCCCTTACACACCGATAAACTCATCTTT. Translated: CALGETPLHTDKLIF.

This clone was picked up a small number of times. V gene TRDV1 combines with J gene TRDJ1, with 9 bases lining up with TRDD3. Losses at the gene ends were 2 bases for V and 0 bases for J; bases not matched to a gene: 28. The CDR3 extends over 24 amino acids. CDR1 and CDR2 (germline): TSWWSYY, QGS. The CDR3 DNA reads as TGTGCTCTTGGGGAATTGGTCCTACTCTTTGGTACTGGGGGAGACCCCACGTACACCGATAAACTCATCTTT. Protein sequence: CALGELVLLFGTGGDPTYTDKLIF.

This clone was seen a few times. The rearrangement uses TRDV1 and TRDJ1, with 11 nucleotides matching TRDD3. CDR1 and CDR2 from the germline V gene are TSWWSYY and QGS. With 3 bases clipped from V and 4 bases from J, the junction kept 13 bases outside the gene matches. The CDR3 loop spans 18 amino acids. Written as DNA, the CDR3 is TGTGCTCTTGGGGACCTCCTCCTCTGGGGGATACCCCACGATAAACTCATCTTT. Translating gives CALGDLLLWGIPHDKLIF.

J is TRDJ2 and V is TRDV1; D may be TRDD3 (7 bases). Between the trimmed V and J ends, which lost 3 bases and 3 bases, there was a span of 29 bases. Germline CDR1 reads TSWWSYY; CDR2 reads QGS. The CDR3 is 21 residues long. The CDR3 region has the DNA TGTGCTCTTGGGGATCCTACGTGGTTGCTGGGGATAACCGACCTGACAGCACAACTCTTCTTT. It codes for CALGDPTWLLGITDLTAQLFF.

This clone was found a few times. This rearrangement joins TRDV1 to TRDJ1; 12 nucleotides match TRDD3. Germline V gene lookup returns CDR1 TSWWSYY and CDR2 QGS. This CDR3 comprises 26 residues. The V gene end was trimmed by 0 bases and the J gene end by 0 bases; junction bases not matched to a gene: 29. The CDR3 protein is CALGELDPPTPPLLGDTSSNTDKLIF. The CDR3 bases are TGTGCTCTTGGGGAACTTGACCCCCCTACACCCCCATTACTGGGGGATACCTCCTCCAACACCGATAAACTCATCTTT.

The sample holds a few counts of this clone. The chain joins TRDV1 to TRDJ1, with D tentatively TRDD2 or TRDD3 (7 bases each). V was shortened by 2 bases and J by 0 bases, with 31 bases between the two germline ends. The CDR3 length is 22 residues. CDR1 TSWWSYY and CDR2 QGS come from the germline V gene. The CDR3, as DNA: TGTGCTCTTGGGGAATCCCCCACTTCCTATCCTGAACTGGGGACTTACACCGATAAACTCATCTTT. Amino acid sequence: CALGESPTSYPELGTYTDKLIF.

The genes are TRDV1 and TRDJ1; 10 nucleotides match TRDD3. Germline V CDR1 and CDR2: TSWWSYY, QGS. This CDR3 spans 23 amino acids. Trimming removed 1 base from V and 2 bases from J; junction bases left unmatched: 25. CDR3 region: CALGEPSLPTLLGDCLRTDKLIF. CDR3 sequence (DNA): TGTGCTCTTGGGGAACCCAGCCTTCCCACCTTACTGGGGGATTGTTTGCGGACCGATAAACTCATCTTT.

The chain combines TRDV1 with TRDJ1, with D perhaps TRDD3 (7 bases). The CDR3 is made up of 20 amino acids. The germline V gene encodes CDR1 TSWWSYY and CDR2 QGS. Trimming took off 4 bases at V and 0 bases at J, with 27 bases between the two ends. The CDR3 protein is CALGAPAPPTWGAYTDKLIF. The CDR3 DNA follows: TGTGCTCTTGGGGCCCCCGCCCCTCCTACCTGGGGGGCTTACACCGATAAACTCATCTTT.

The chain carries TRDV1 and TRDJ1, with D possibly matching TRDD3 (5 bases). The CDR3 spans 16 residues. V was cut by 5 bases and J by 0 bases, with 16 bases left in between. Germline V lookup: CDR1 TSWWSYY, CDR2 QGS. In DNA form, the CDR3 reads TGTGCTCTTGGGCTGTGGGGAACCCCGTACACCGATAAACTCATCTTT. This translates into CALGLWGTPYTDKLIF.

Only a few counts were recorded for this clone. J is TRDJ1 and V is TRDV1; D perhaps matches TRDD3 (7 bases). There are 21 residues in the CDR3. V was pared by 0 bases and J by 3 bases, with 29 bases between. From germline, CDR1 is TSWWSYY and CDR2 QGS. Here the CDR3 reads CALGELKAPYWGIPKADKLIF. The CDR3 DNA is TGTGCTCTTGGGGAACTAAAGGCCCCATACTGGGGTATTCCTAAGGCCGATAAACTCATCTTT.

The chain uses TRDV1 and TRDJ1; maybe TRDD3 (6 bases). Germline lookup yields CDR1 TSWWSYY and CDR2 QGS. This CDR3 region has 17 residues. V was clipped by 4 bases and J by 6 bases, with 24 bases between them. The CDR3 reads CALGGPEARGTLYKLIF. DNA of the CDR3: TGTGCTCTTGGGGGCCCGGAGGCCCGGGGGACCCTTTATAAACTCATCTTT.

The chain has TRDV1 and TRDJ1, with 7 bases that match TRDD3. V lost 0 bases and J lost 4; bases outside the gene matches: 29. Per the germline V gene, CDR1 is TSWWSYY and CDR2 is QGS. This CDR3 comprises 23 residues. The CDR3 DNA follows: TGTGCTCTTGGGGAACTTGGCACCTATTGTGCGGGGGATCGCGATCGGGAAATCGATAAACTCATCTTT. The encoded protein is CALGELGTYCAGDRDREIDKLIF.

This clone showed up just once. V gene TRDV1 combines with J gene TRDJ1; TRDD3 agrees at 9 bases. Germline lookup yields CDR1 TSWWSYY and CDR2 QGS. J lost 7 bases, V lost 4 bases, and 25 bases had no gene match. The CDR3 has 20 residues. CDR3 DNA: TGTGCTCTTGGGGGCGCGTCCCTTCATACCTTACCCTGGGGGATCTCTAAACTCATCTTT. This translates into CALGGASLHTLPWGISKLIF.